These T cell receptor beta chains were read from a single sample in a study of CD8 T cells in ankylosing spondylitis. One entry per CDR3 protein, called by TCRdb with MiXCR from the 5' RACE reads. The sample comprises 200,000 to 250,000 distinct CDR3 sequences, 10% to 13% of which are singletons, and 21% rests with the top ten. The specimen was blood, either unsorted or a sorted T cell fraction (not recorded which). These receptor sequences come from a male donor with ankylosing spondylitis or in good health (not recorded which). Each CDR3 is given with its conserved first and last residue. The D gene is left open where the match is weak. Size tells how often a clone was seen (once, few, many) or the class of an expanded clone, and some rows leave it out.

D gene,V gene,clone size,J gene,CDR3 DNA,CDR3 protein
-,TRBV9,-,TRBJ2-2,TGTGCCAGCAGCGTTTTTTGGCTAGCAGACACCGGGGAGCTGTTTTTT,CASSVFWLADTGELFF
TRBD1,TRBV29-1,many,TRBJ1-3,TGCAGCGTCGAGGGACAGGGGGCAAACACCATATATTTT,CSVEGQGANTIYF
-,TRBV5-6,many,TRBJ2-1,TGTGCCAGCAGCTTGGCTGGGGGGCTTGGCAATGAGCAGTTCTTC,CASSLAGGLGNEQFF
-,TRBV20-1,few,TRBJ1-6,TGCAGTGCTAGGCCCCCGGGGGATAATTCACCCCTCCACTTT,CSARPPGDNSPLHF
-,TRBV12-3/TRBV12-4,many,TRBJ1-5,TGTGCCAGCAGTCCCGGACAGCAGTCTCAGAGTCCGCCCCAGCATTTT,CASSPGQQSQSPPQHF
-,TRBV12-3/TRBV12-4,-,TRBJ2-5,TGTGCCACTCGACCCCAGGACGCGAAAGAGACCCAGTACTTC,CATRPQDAKETQYF
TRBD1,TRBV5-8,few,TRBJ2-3,TGTGCCAGCAGCTTTGGGACAGGGGATAAGGGTACGCAGTATTTT,CASSFGTGDKGTQYF
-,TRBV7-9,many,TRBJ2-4,TGTGCCAGCAGTCACACCGACCTAGCCAAAAACATTCAGTACTTC,CASSHTDLAKNIQYF
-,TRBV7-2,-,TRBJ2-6,TGTGCCAGCAGCTTAGAGGCAGCCTCTGGGGCCAACGTCCGGACTTTC,CASSLEAASGANVRTF
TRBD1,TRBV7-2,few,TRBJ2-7,TGTGCCAGCAGCGGACAGGGGACTGGCGAGCAGTACTTC,CASSGQGTGEQYF
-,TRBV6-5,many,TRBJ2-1,TGTGCCAGCAGCTACCTGACTAGTGGTTTTAATGAGCAGTTCTTC,CASSYLTSGFNEQFF
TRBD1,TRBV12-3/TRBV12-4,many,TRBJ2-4,TGTGCCAGCAGTTTATCCCGGACAGGGACGAATAAAAACATTCAGTACTTC,CASSLSRTGTNKNIQYF
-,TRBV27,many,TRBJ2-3,TGTGCCAGCAGTTTCGACAGGACTGAGGCAGATACGCAGTATTTT,CASSFDRTEADTQYF
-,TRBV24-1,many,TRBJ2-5,TGTGCCACCAGTGGGGCCGAGGGGGCCCAGTACTTC,CATSGAEGAQYF
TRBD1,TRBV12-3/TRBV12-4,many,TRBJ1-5,TGTGCCAGCAGTGGGGAGGGGGCAAGCAATCAGCCCCAGCATTTT,CASSGEGASNQPQHF
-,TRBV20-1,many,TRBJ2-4,TGCAGTGCTAGAGATGTCCCGGCCAAAAACATTCAGTACTTC,CSARDVPAKNIQYF
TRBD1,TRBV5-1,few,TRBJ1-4,TGCGCCAGCAGCCCGGCGACCGGGACAGGGCTTGAAAAACTGTTTTTT,CASSPATGTGLEKLFF
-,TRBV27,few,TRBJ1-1,TGTGCCAGCCGACTATGGGCCACGGTTTGGGAGAACACTGAAGCTTTCTTT,CASRLWATVWENTEAFF
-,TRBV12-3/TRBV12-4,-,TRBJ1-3,TGTGCCAGCAGGGAACCAGGTGAAAACACCATATATTTT,CASREPGENTIYF
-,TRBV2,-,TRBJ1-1,TGTGCCAGCACCAGGGGCCGAGAAATGAACACTGAAGCTTTCTTT,CASTRGREMNTEAFF
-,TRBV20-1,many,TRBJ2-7,TGCAGTGCCACTGTCGACAGGTTGGAGCAGTACTTC,CSATVDRLEQYF
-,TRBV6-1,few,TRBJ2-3,TGTGCCAGCAGCGGATTCACTAGCACAGATACGCAGTATTTT,CASSGFTSTDTQYF
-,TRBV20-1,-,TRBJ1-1,TGCAGTGCTAGGACTAGAAACACTGAAGCTTTCTTT,CSARTRNTEAFF
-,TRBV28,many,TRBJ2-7,TGTGCCAGCAGTTTTCCGGGGCGGACCTACGAGCAGTACTTC,CASSFPGRTYEQYF
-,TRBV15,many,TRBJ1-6,TGTGCCACCAGGACCGACATCTCCTATAATTCACCCCTCCACTTT,CATRTDISYNSPLHF
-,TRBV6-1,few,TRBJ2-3,TGTGCCAGCAGCGGACCGTTTGGGGTAAACCGACAAGCAGATACGCAGTATTTT,CASSGPFGVNRQADTQYF
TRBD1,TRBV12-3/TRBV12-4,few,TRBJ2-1,TGTGCCAGCAGTTACAGGGGCCAGACGAGAGATGAGCAGTTCTTC,CASSYRGQTRDEQFF
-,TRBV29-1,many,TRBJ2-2,TGCAGCGTTAAAAAGGGACTGAACACCGGGGAGCTGTTTTTT,CSVKKGLNTGELFF
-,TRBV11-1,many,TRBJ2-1,TGTGCCAGCAGCTCCAACCGGGGGCCTTCCTACAATGAGCAGTTCTTC,CASSSNRGPSYNEQFF
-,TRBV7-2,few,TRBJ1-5,TGTGCCAGCAGCTTAGAATTTAGGGATATCAATCAGCCCCAGCATTTT,CASSLEFRDINQPQHF
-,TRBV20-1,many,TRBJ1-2,TGCAGTGCTAGAGATCCGACAGATCATGGCTACACCTTC,CSARDPTDHGYTF
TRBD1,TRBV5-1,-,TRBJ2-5,TGCGCCAGCAGCACGACAGGGGGGGAGACCCAGTACTTC,CASSTTGGETQYF
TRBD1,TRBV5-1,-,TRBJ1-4,TGCGCCAGCAGCCCTGGACAGGGGGCGCGTGAAAAACTGTTTTTT,CASSPGQGAREKLFF
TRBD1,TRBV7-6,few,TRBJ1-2,TGTGCCAGCAGCTCAGGACAGGGCCGGGGCTACACCTTC,CASSSGQGRGYTF